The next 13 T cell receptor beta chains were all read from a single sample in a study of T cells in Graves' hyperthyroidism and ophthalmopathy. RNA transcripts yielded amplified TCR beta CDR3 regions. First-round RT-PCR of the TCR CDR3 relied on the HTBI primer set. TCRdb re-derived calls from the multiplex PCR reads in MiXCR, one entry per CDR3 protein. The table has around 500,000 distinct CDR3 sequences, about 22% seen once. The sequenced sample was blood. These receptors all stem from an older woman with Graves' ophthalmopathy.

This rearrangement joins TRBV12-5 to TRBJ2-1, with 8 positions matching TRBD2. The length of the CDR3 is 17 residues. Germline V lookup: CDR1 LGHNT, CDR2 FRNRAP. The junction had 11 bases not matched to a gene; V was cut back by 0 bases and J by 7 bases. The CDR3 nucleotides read TGTGCTAGTGGTTTGGTACTCTGGGGGCGCGGGGGGAATGAGCAGTTCTTC. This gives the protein CASGLVLWGRGGNEQFF. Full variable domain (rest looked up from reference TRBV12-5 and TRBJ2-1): DARVTQTPRHKVTEMGQEVTMRCQPILGHNTVFWYRQTMMQGLELLAYFRNRAPLDDSGMPKDRFSAEMPDATLATLKIQPSEPRDSAVYFCASGLVLWGRGGNEQFFGPGTRLTVL.

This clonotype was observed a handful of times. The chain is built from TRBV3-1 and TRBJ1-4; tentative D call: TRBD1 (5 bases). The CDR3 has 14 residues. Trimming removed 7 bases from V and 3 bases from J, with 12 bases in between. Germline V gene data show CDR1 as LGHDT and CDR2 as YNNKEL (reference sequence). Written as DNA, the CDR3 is TGTGCCAGCAACCGTGGGACGGCTAATGAAAAACTGTTTTTT. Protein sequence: CASNRGTANEKLFF.

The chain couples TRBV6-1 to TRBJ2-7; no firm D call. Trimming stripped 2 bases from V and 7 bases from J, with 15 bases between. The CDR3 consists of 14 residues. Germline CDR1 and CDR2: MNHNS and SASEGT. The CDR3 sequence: CASSESVTLVEQYF. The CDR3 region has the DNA TGTGCCAGCAGTGAAAGTGTAACCTTGGTGGAGCAGTACTTC.

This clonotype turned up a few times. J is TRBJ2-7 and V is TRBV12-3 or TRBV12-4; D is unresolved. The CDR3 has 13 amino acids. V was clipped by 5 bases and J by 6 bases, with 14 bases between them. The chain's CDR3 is CASSRLGAPEQYF. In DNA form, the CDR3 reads TGTGCCAGCAGTCGCCTTGGAGCCCCCGAGCAGTACTTC.

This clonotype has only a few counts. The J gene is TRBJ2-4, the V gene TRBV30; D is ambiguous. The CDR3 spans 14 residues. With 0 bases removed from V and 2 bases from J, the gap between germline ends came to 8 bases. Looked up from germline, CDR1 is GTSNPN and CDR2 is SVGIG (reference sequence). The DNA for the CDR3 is TGTGCCTGGAGTGTAAGAGGTCCCAAAAACATTCAGTACTTC. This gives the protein CAWSVRGPKNIQYF.

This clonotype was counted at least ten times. The CDR3 nucleotides read TGTGCCAGCAGCTTGGGAACGGAGAATGAGCAGTTCTTC. Amino acid sequence: CASSLGTENEQFF. V usage is TRBV7-2 and J usage is TRBJ2-1; D gene unclear. V shed 3 bases and J shed 7 bases, with 10 bases lying between them. The length of the CDR3 is 13 residues. CDR1 SGHTA and CDR2 FQGNSA come from the germline V gene.

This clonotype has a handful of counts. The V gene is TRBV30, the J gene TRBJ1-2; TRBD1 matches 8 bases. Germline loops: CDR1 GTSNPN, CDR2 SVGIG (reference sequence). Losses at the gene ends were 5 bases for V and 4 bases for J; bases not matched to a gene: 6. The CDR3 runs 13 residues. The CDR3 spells CAWQTGARYGYTF. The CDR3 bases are TGTGCCTGGCAGACAGGGGCTCGCTATGGCTACACCTTC. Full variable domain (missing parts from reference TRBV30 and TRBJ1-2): SQTIHQWPATLVQPVGSPLSLECTVEGTSNPNLYWYRQAAGRGLQLLFYSVGIGQISSEVPQNLSASRPQDRQFILSSKKLLLSDSGFYLCAWQTGARYGYTFGSGTRLTVV.

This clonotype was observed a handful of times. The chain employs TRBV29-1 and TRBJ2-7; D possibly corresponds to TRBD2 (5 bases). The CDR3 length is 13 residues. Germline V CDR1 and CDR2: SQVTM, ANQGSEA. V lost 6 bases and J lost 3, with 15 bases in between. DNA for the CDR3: TGCAGCGTCCGCGGAGCGGTCGTCTACGAGCAGTACTTC. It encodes CSVRGAVVYEQYF.

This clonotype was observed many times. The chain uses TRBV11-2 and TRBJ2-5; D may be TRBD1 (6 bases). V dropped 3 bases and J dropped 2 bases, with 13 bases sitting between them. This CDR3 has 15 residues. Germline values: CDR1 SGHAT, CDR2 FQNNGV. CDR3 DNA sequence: TGTGCCAGCAGCTTCCCTCCGACAGGACAAGAGACCCAGTACTTC. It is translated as CASSFPPTGQETQYF.

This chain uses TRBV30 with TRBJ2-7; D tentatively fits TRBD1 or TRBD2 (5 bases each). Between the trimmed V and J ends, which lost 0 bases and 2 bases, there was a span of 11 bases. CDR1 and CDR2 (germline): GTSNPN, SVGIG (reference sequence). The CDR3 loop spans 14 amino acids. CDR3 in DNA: TGTGCCTGGAGTGTAGGTCAGGGAGCCTACGAGCAGTACTTC. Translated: CAWSVGQGAYEQYF.

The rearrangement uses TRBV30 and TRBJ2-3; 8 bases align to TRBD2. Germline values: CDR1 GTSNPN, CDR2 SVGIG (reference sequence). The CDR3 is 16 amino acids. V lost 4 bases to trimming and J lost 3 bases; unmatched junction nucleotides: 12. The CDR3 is CAWIPRGSGMTDTQYF. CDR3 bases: TGTGCCTGGATCCCACGGGGTAGCGGGATGACAGATACGCAGTATTTT.

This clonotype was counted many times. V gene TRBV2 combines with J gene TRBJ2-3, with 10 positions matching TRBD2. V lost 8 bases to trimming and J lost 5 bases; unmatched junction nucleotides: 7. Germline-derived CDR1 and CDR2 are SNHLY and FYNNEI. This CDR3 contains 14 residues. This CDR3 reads CASGLAGAGDTQYF. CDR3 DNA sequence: TGTGCCAGCGGTCTAGCGGGAGCTGGAGATACGCAGTATTTT.

The CDR3 spells CASRWQGRCGNTIYF. Here the CDR3 DNA reads TGTGCCAGCAGGTGGCAGGGGCGTTGTGGAAACACCATATATTTT. The chain has TRBV25-1 and TRBJ1-3; a weak D match, TRBD1 (6 bases). The length of the CDR3 is 15 residues. Per germline, CDR1 MGHDK and CDR2 SYGVNS. V lost 6 bases and J 3 bases, leaving 15 bases between the germline ends.